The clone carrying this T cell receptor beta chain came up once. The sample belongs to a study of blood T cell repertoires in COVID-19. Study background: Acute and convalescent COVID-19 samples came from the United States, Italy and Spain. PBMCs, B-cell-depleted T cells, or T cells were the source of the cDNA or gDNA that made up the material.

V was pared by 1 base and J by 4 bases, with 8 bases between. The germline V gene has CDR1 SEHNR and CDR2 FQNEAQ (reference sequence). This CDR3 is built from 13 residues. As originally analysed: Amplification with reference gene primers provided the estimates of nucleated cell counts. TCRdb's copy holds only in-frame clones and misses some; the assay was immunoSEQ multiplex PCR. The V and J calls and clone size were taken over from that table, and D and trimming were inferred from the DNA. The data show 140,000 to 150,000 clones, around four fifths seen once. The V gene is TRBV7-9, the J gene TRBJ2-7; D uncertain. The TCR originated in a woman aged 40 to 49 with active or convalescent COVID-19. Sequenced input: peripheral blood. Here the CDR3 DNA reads TGTGCCAGCAGCTTAGTGGGCCAATACGAGCAGTACTTC. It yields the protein CASSLVGQYEQYF. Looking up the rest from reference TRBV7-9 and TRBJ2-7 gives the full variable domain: DTGVSQNPRHKITKRGQNVTFRCDPISEHNRLYWYRQTLGQGPEFLTYFQNEAQLEKSRLLSDRFSAERPKGSFSTLEIQRTEQGDSAMYLCASSLVGQYEQYFGPGTRLTVT.